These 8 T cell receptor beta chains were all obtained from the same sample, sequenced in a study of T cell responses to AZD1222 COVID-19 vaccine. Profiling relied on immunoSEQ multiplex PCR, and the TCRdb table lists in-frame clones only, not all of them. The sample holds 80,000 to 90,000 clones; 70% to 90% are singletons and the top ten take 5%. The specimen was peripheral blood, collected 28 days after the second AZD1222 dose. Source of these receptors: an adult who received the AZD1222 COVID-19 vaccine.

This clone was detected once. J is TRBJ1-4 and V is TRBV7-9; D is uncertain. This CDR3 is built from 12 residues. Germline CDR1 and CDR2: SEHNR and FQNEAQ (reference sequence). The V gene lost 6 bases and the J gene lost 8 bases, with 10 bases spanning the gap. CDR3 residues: CASSHVLEKLFF. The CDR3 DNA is TGTGCCAGCAGTCACGTTCTCGAAAAACTGTTTTTT.

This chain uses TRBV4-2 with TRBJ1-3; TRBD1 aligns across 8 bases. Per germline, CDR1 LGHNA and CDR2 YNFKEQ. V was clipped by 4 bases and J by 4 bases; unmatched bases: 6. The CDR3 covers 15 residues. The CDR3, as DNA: TGTGCCAGCAGCCCAACGACAGGGGCCGGAAACACCATATATTTT. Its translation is CASSPTTGAGNTIYF.

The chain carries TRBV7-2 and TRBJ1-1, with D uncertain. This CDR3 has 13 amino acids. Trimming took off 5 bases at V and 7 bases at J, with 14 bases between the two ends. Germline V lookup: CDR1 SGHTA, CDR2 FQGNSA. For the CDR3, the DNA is TGTGCCAGCAGCCCAAGGGCAGAAATTGAAGCTTTCTTT. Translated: CASSPRAEIEAFF.

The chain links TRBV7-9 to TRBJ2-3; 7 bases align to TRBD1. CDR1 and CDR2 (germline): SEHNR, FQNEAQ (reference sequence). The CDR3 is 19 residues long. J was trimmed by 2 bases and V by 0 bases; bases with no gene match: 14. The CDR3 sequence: CASSLALLGTVNPTDTQYF. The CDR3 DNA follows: TGTGCCAGCAGCTTAGCATTGTTGGGGACAGTGAACCCCACAGATACGCAGTATTTT.

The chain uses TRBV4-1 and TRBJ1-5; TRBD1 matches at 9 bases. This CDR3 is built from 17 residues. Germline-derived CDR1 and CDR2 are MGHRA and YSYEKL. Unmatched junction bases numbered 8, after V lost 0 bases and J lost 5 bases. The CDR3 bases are TGCGCCAGCAGCCAAGAGGGGGGCGGGACAGGGTATCAGCCCCAGCATTTT. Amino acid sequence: CASSQEGGGTGYQPQHF.

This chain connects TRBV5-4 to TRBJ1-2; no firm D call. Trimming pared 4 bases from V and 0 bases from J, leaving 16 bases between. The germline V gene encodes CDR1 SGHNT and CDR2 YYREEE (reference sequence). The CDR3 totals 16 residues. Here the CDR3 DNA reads TGTGCCAGCAGCCCCTTTTTGGCAAGAGCTAACTATGGCTACACCTTC. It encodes CASSPFLARANYGYTF.

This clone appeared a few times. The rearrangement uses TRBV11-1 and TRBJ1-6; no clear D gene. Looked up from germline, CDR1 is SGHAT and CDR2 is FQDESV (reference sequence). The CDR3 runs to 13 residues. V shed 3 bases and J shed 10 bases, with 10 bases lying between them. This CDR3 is CASSFDFNSPLHF. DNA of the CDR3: TGTGCCAGCAGCTTTGACTTTAACTCACCCCTCCACTTT.

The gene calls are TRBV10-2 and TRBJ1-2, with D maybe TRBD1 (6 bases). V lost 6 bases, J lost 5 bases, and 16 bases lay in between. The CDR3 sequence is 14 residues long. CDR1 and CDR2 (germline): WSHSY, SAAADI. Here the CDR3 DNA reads TGCGCCAGCAGGGCCGGACAGAGGACTTATGGCTACACCTTC. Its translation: CASRAGQRTYGYTF.